The 5 T cell receptor beta chains below were found in one sample sequenced in a study of tumor-infiltrating lymphocytes in primary liver carcinoma. For blood RNA, unsorted whole blood served as the source, and germline DNA was extracted too. A primer matching the constant region was used to make TCR beta cDNA from approximately 0.55 ug of total RNA. Slightly modified ARM-PCR, run as three nested multiplex PCR rounds, produced the TCR beta libraries. The first two PCR rounds used TRBV1-TRBV30 forward primers with a C-beta reverse primer, 9 to 10 cycles each. TCRdb reprocessed the multiplex PCR reads with MiXCR, giving one entry per CDR3 protein. The sample includes a few hundred thousand distinct CDR3 sequences, around three fifths of them seen just once. Sequenced material: peripheral blood. Receptors originate from a woman in her twenties or thirties with primary liver carcinoma and hepatitis B virus infection.

In its sample, this clonotype was seen a few times. A much larger clone differs by one base, so this may be a read error. V gene TRBV12-3 or TRBV12-4 combines with J gene TRBJ2-3; 7 bases are shared with TRBD1. The CDR3 spans 16 residues. The CDR3 protein is CASSPFRTGGTDAQYF. CDR3 coding DNA: TGTGCCAGCAGCCCTTTCCGGACAGGTGGCACAGATGCGCAGTATTTT.

The V gene is TRBV18, the J gene TRBJ1-3; weak D call: TRBD1 (5 bases). The CDR3 is 15 residues long. V was trimmed by 6 bases and J by 0 bases, leaving 12 bases between them. Per the germline V gene, CDR1 is KGHSH and CDR2 is LQKENI. The CDR3 DNA reads as TGTGCCAGCTCCCAGGACATAAGCTCTGGAAACACCATATATTTT. Amino acid sequence: CASSQDISSGNTIYF.

This clonotype was counted a single time. The junction differs from germline at one of its ends, possibly a read error. This chain uses TRBV4-2 with TRBJ2-7; D is undetermined. The germline V gene has CDR1 LGHNA and CDR2 YNFKEQ. CDR3 length: 12 residues. CDR3 in amino acids: CVSSQDHYEQYF. CDR3 sequence (DNA): TGTGTCAGCAGCCAAGATCACTATGAGCAGTACTTC.

For this clonotype: A read error may explain this, as a much larger clone is one base away. This rearrangement joins TRBV4-1 to TRBJ2-5; 10 bases fit TRBD2. The germline gives CDR1 MGHRA, CDR2 YSYEKL. CDR3 length: 15 residues. The CDR3, as DNA: TGCGTCAGCAGCCTTGAACTAGCGGGGTCGGGGACCCAGTACTTC. Translated, it gives CVSSLELAGSGTQYF.

This clonotype was picked up a small number of times. A much larger clonotype is one base distant, so this may be a read error. The CDR3 bases are TGTGCCAGCAGCACCTCCAGACAGCACACTGAAGCTTTCTTT. This codes for CASSTSRQHTEAFF. The rearrangement joins TRBV11-2 to TRBJ1-1, with D perhaps matching TRBD1 (5 bases). V lost 5 bases and J lost 3, with 13 bases in between. The CDR3 is 14 amino acids. Per the germline V gene, CDR1 is SGHAT and CDR2 is FQNNGV.